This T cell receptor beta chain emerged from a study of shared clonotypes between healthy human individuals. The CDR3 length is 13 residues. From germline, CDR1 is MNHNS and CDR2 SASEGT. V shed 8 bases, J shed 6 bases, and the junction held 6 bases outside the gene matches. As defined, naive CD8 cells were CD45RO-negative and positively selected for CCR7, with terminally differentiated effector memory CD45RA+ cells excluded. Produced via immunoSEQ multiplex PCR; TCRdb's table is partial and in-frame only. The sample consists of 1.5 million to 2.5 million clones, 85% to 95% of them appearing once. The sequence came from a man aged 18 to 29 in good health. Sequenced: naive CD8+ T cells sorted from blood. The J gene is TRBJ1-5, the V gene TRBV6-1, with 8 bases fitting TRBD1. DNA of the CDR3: TGTGCCAGCCGACAGGGGTGGAGTCAGCCCCAGCATTTT. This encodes CASRQGWSQPQHF.